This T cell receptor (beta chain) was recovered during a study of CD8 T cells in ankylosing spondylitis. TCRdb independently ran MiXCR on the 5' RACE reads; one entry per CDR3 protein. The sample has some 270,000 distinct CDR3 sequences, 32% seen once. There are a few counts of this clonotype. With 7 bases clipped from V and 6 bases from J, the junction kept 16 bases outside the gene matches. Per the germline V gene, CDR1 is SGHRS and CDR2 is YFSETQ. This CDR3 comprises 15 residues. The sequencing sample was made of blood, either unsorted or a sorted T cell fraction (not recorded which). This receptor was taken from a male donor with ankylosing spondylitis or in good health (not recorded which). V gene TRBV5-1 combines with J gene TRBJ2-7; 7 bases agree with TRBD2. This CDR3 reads CASGTRPGLVGEQYF. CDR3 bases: TGCGCCAGCGGAACCAGACCCGGACTAGTCGGCGAGCAGTACTTC.